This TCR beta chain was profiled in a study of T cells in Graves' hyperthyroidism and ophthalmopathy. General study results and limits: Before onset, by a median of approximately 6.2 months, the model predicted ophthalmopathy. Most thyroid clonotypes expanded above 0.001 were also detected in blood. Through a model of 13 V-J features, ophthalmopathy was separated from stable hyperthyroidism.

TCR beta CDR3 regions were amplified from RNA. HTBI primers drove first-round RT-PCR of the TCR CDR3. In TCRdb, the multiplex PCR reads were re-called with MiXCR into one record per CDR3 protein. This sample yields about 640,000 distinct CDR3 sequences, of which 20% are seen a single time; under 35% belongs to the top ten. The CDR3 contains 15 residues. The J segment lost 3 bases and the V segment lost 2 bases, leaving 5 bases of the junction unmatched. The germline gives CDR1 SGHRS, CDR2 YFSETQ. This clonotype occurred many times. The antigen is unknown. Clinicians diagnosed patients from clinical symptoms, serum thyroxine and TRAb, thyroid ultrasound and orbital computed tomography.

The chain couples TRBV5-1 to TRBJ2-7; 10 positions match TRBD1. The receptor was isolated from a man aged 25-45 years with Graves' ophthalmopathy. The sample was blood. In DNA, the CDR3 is TGCGCCAGCAGCTTTGTCCGGGACAGGGGCTACGAGCAGTACTTC. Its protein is CASSFVRDRGYEQYF.